The 18 T cell receptor beta chains below all came from one sample that was sequenced in a study of shared clonotypes between healthy human individuals. This table comes from immunoSEQ multiplex PCR, and its TCRdb copy is limited to in-frame clones, with some not included. In the table there are 300,000 to 350,000 clones, roughly 70% of which are singletons. The material sequenced was memory CD4+ T cells sorted from blood. As to subset: CD45RA-negative fraction. Receptor source: a man aged 30-40 years in good health.

Here the CDR3 DNA reads TGCGCCAGCAGTGTCCGATCTCTCCTGAACAATGAGCAGTTCTTC. Protein product: CASSVRSLLNNEQFF. The chain uses TRBV10-2 and TRBJ2-1; no clear D. From germline, CDR1 is WSHSY and CDR2 SAAADI. Trimming pared 4 bases from V and 5 bases from J, leaving 15 bases between. The CDR3 length is 15 residues.

This rearrangement joins TRBV7-8 to TRBJ2-2; D unclear. The germline V gene has CDR1 SGHVS and CDR2 FQNEAQ. The V gene lost 2 bases and the J gene lost 2 bases, with 3 bases spanning the gap. This CDR3 is 13 amino acids long. DNA of the CDR3: TGTGCCAGCAGCTTAAGTAACACCGGGGAGCTGTTTTTT. Translating gives CASSLSNTGELFF. The full variable domain, in which reference TRBV7-8 and TRBJ2-2 provide the parts outside the CDR3, is GAGVSQSPRYKVAKRGQDVALRCDPISGHVSLFWYQQALGQGPEFLTYFQNEAQLDKSGLPSDRFFAERPEGSVSTLKIQRTQQEDSAVYLCASSLSNTGELFFGEGSRLTVL.

Details on this clone: A far larger clone lies a single base away; this is likely a read error. The rearrangement uses TRBV11-2 and TRBJ2-7, with TRBD2 matching 7 bases. The junction had 18 bases not matched to a gene; V was cut back by 5 bases and J by 2 bases. Germline V gene sequence: CDR1 SGHAT, CDR2 FQNNGV. This CDR3 is built from 18 residues. CDR3 in amino acids: CASSPIQRTGGRTYEQYF. In DNA form, the CDR3 reads TGTGCCAGCAGCCCCATCCAAAGGACTGGCGGGAGAACCTACGAGCAGTACTTC. Filled out from reference TRBV11-2 and TRBJ2-7, the complete variable domain reads EAGVAQSPRYKIIEKRQSVAFWCNPISGHATLYWYQQILGQGPKLLIQFQNNGVVDDSQLPKDRFSAERLKGVDSTLKIQPAKLEDSAVYLCASSPIQRTGGRTYEQYFGPGTRLTVT.

Many counts were recorded for this clone. The J gene is TRBJ2-7, the V gene TRBV5-6, with D perhaps matching TRBD1 (6 bases). The V and J ends lost 5 bases and 7 bases respectively, with 19 bases between them. This CDR3 spans 14 amino acids. The V gene's germline CDR1 is SGHDT and CDR2 YYEEEE. The CDR3 spells CASSGGLGMREQYF. The CDR3 DNA reads TGTGCCAGCAGTGGGGGCTTAGGGATGAGAGAGCAGTACTTC.

The CDR3 DNA is TGTGCCAGCAGTGAAGCGAGAGCGGGCAATGAGCAGTTCTTC. It encodes CASSEARAGNEQFF. This chain connects TRBV6-1 to TRBJ2-1; a possible D gene is TRBD2 (6 bases). The germline V gene has CDR1 MNHNS and CDR2 SASEGT. The germline V and J ends were trimmed by 0 bases and 6 bases, with 9 bases remaining between them. The CDR3 has 14 amino acids.

CDR3 in DNA: TGTGCCAGCAGTCAAGGGGGGATCAGACAGCCCCAGCATTTT. Amino acid sequence: CASSQGGIRQPQHF. This chain uses TRBV28 with TRBJ1-5, with D perhaps TRBD1 (6 bases). Germline V gene data show CDR1 as MDHEN and CDR2 as SYDVKM. V was clipped by 5 bases and J by 7 bases, with 15 bases between them. The CDR3 covers 14 residues.

The V and J genes are TRBV2 and TRBJ2-3; 8 nucleotides agree with TRBD2. CDR1 is SNHLY and CDR2 is FYNNEI in the germline V gene. The V gene end was trimmed by 7 bases and the J gene end by 3 bases; junction bases not matched to a gene: 6. The CDR3 sequence is 14 residues long. The CDR3 loop is CASKDGRETDTQYF. In DNA, the CDR3 is TGTGCCAGCAAGGACGGGAGGGAAACAGATACGCAGTATTTT.

This clone was seen just once. The CDR3 DNA reads TGTGCCAGCAGCTATCCGGGACAGGGAACAGATACGCAGTATTTT. Translation: CASSYPGQGTDTQYF. V is TRBV5-6 and J is TRBJ2-3, with TRBD1 matching over 9 bases. The CDR3 is 15 residues long. Germline V gene lookup returns CDR1 SGHDT and CDR2 YYEEEE. V dropped 3 bases and J dropped 3; count of bases not matched to a gene: 5.

The chain carries TRBV18 and TRBJ1-2, with D unclear. The CDR3 has 12 amino acids. V lost 1 base, J lost 6 bases, and 6 bases lay in between. Germline CDR1 is KGHSH and CDR2 is LQKENI. The CDR3 is CASSPRQDGYTF. CDR3 sequence (DNA): TGTGCCAGCTCACCACGGCAGGATGGCTACACCTTC. Complete variable domain (other parts from reference TRBV18 and TRBJ1-2): NAGVMQNPRHLVRRRGQEARLRCSPMKGHSHVYWYRQLPEEGLKFMVYLQKENIIDESGMPKERFSAEFPKEGPSILRIQQVVRGDSAAYFCASSPRQDGYTFGSGTRLTVV.

The chain uses TRBV5-1 and TRBJ2-7; 7 nucleotides match TRBD2. The CDR3 sequence is 15 residues long. Germline CDR1 reads SGHRS; CDR2 reads YFSETQ. The trim removed 0 bases at V and 5 bases at J, leaving 8 bases unmatched. The CDR3 is CASSLVGGSGNEQYF. CDR3 nucleotide sequence: TGCGCCAGCAGCTTGGTGGGCGGGAGCGGGAACGAGCAGTACTTC.

The chain is built from TRBV30 and TRBJ1-2; perhaps TRBD1 as D (5 bases). CDR3 length: 12 residues. In germline, CDR1 is GTSNPN, CDR2 SVGIG (reference sequence). Trimming cost V 5 bases and J 3 bases, with 10 bases left between them. The CDR3 DNA reads TGTGCCTGGCGGGGGGACGACTATGGCTACACCTTC. Amino acids: CAWRGDDYGYTF.

V and J are TRBV5-4 and TRBJ2-5; tentatively, D is TRBD2 (5 bases). Per the germline V gene, CDR1 is SGHNT and CDR2 is YYREEE (reference sequence). Trimming shortened V by 0 bases and J by 4 bases, and 13 bases separated the two germline ends. CDR3 size: 15 residues. In nucleotides, the CDR3 is TGTGCCAGCAGCTTGGTCTTAGGAGGCGGAGAGACCCAGTACTTC. This translates into CASSLVLGGGETQYF.

About this clone itself: At one end the junction does not follow the germline gene, possibly because of a read error. The rearrangement joins TRBV7-7 to TRBJ2-3, with TRBD2 as a possible D gene (6 bases). The CDR3 spans 15 residues. The germline gives CDR1 SSHAT, CDR2 FNYEAQ (reference sequence). In DNA, the CDR3 is TGTGCTAGCAGCTTACGGGAGAGCGGGACAGATACGCAGTATTTT. It codes for CASSLRESGTDTQYF. The full variable domain, its missing parts supplied by reference TRBV7-7 and TRBJ2-3, is GAGVSQSPRYKVTKRGQDVTLRCDPISSHATLYWYQQALGQGPEFLTYFNYEAQPDKSGLPSDRFSAERPEGSISTLTIQRTEQRDSAMYRCASSLRESGTDTQYFGPGTRLTVL.

V usage is TRBV7-9 and J usage is TRBJ2-7, with 10 bases identical to TRBD2. Losses at the gene ends were 1 base for V and 7 bases for J; bases not matched to a gene: 10. The CDR3 loop spans 16 amino acids. The germline V gene has CDR1 SEHNR and CDR2 FQNEAQ (reference sequence). The CDR3 here is CASSLGTASGSKEQYF. The CDR3 DNA follows: TGTGCCAGCAGCTTAGGGACGGCTAGCGGGAGTAAGGAGCAGTACTTC.

This clone was observed a single time. The chain combines TRBV29-1 with TRBJ2-7; no firm D call. Between the trimmed V and J ends, which lost 4 bases and 0 bases, there was a span of 7 bases. CDR1 is SQVTM and CDR2 is ANQGSEA in the germline V gene. This CDR3 has 12 amino acids. CDR3 residues: CSVGGHSYEQYF. CDR3 sequence (DNA): TGCAGCGTTGGGGGTCACTCCTACGAGCAGTACTTC.

This clone has a count of ten or more. This chain joins TRBV11-2 and TRBJ2-1, with 13 bases matching TRBD2. The CDR3 runs 16 residues. CDR1 and CDR2 from the germline V gene are SGHAT and FQNNGV. The ends lost 5 bases at V and 10 bases at J; junction bases unmatched: 11. The chain's CDR3 is CASSDRGTSGTSEQFF. CDR3 nucleotide sequence: TGTGCCAGCAGCGACCGGGGGACTAGCGGGACCTCAGAGCAGTTCTTC. The full variable domain, completed using reference TRBV11-2 and TRBJ2-1, is EAGVAQSPRYKIIEKRQSVAFWCNPISGHATLYWYQQILGQGPKLLIQFQNNGVVDDSQLPKDRFSAERLKGVDSTLKIQPAKLEDSAVYLCASSDRGTSGTSEQFFGPGTRLTVL.

This clone was picked up one time. V usage is TRBV19 and J usage is TRBJ1-5; D is unclear. V was cut by 0 bases and J by 5 bases, with 5 bases left in between. Germline CDR1 reads LNHDA; CDR2 reads SQIVND (reference sequence). This CDR3 contains 13 residues. CDR3 bases: TGTGCCAGTAGTATAGATCTCTATCAGCCCCAGCATTTT. Translated: CASSIDLYQPQHF. Full variable domain (remainder filled in from reference TRBV19 and TRBJ1-5): DGGITQSPKYLFRKEGQNVTLSCEQNLNHDAMYWYRQDPGQGLRLIYYSQIVNDFQKGDIAEGYSVSREKKESFPLTVTSAQKNPTAFYLCASSIDLYQPQHFGDGTRLSIL.

This rearrangement joins TRBV5-1 to TRBJ1-2; 8 nucleotides agree with TRBD1. The CDR3 extends over 16 amino acids. The V gene end was trimmed by 0 bases and the J gene end by 3 bases; junction bases not matched to a gene: 7. Germline loops: CDR1 SGHRS, CDR2 YFSETQ. The DNA of the CDR3 is TGCGCCAGCAGCTTGGGGGGACAGGTAGTCGACTATGGCTACACCTTC. Translating gives CASSLGGQVVDYGYTF.